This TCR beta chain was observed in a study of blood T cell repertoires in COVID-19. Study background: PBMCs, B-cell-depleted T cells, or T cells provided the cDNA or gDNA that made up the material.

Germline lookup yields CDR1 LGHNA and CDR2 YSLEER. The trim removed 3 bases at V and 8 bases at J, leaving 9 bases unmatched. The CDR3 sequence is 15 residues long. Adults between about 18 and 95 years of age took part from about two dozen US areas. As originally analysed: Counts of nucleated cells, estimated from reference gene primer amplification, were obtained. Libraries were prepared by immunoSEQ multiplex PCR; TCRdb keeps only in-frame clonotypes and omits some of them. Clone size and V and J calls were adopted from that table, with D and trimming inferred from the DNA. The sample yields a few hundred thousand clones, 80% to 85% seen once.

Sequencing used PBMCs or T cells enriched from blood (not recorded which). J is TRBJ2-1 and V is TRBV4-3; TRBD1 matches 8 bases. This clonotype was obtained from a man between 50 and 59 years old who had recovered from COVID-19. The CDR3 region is CASSQQPQGAHEQFF. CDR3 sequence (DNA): TGCGCCAGCAGCCAGCAACCCCAGGGGGCCCATGAGCAGTTCTTC.